This T cell receptor (beta chain) derives from a study of CD8 T cells in ankylosing spondylitis. Overall study results and limits: For ankylosing spondylitis blood, a TCR beta motif of eight or nine highly homologous variants appeared characteristic. The disease-linked clones had a CD8+ phenotype and low blood frequencies. There was reportedly significant enrichment of clones that were disease-linked in matched ankylosing spondylitis synovial fluid.

V gave up 1 base and J gave up 7 bases; unmatched junction bases: 9. CDR3 length: 16 amino acids. Germline assignment: CDR1 DFQATT and CDR2 SNEGSKA (reference sequence). TCRdb reprocessed the 5' RACE reads via MiXCR and lists one record per CDR3 protein. The table has roughly 400,000 distinct CDR3 sequences, around 20% seen once; the top ten hold about 17%. For this clonotype: What it binds is unknown.

The receptor was isolated from a male donor with ankylosing spondylitis. Sequencing was performed on blood, either unsorted or a sorted T cell fraction (not recorded which). The chain joins TRBV20-1 to TRBJ2-1, with 11 nucleotides matching TRBD2. In DNA form, the CDR3 reads TGCAGTGCTAGAGGTTTTACTAGCGGGAGAGGAAATGAGCAGTTCTTC. The encoded protein is CSARGFTSGRGNEQFF.